A single count supports the clone carrying this TCR beta chain. Its specificity is unknown. Germline-derived CDR1 and CDR2 are MDHEN and SYDVKM. Deletions cut 5 bases from V and 7 bases from J, with 20 bases between. The CDR3 is 15 amino acids. Produced via immunoSEQ multiplex PCR; TCRdb's table is partial and in-frame only. The sample records 55,000 to 70,000 clones, approximately 80% being singletons. These data originate in a study of early stage breast cancer tumors. General study results and limits: Compared with adjacent normal breast, tumors showed roughly 2.5-fold denser, more clonal T cells.

The specimen sequenced was blood. V gene TRBV28 combines with J gene TRBJ1-1; D is possibly TRBD1 (6 bases). This receptor was identified in a person in their forties with breast cancer. The CDR3 DNA follows: TGTGCCAGCAGTCCCCCGTGGGGGGCGGTCGGTGAAGCTTTCTTT. It yields the protein CASSPPWGAVGEAFF.